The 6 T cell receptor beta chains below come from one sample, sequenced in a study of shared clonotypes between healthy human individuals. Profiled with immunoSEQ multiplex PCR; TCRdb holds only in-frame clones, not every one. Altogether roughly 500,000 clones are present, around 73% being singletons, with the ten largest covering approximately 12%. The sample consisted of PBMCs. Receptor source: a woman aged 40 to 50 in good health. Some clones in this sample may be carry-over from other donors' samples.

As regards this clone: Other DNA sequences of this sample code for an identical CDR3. DNA of the CDR3: TGTGCCACCAGCAGGGAAGCGGAGGACACTGAAGCTTTCTTT. This encodes CATSREAEDTEAFF. The V gene is TRBV15, the J gene TRBJ1-1; D remains unclear. Trimming cost V 3 bases and J 3 bases, with 11 bases left between them. The CDR3 has 14 residues. Germline loops: CDR1 LNHNV, CDR2 YYDKDF (reference sequence).

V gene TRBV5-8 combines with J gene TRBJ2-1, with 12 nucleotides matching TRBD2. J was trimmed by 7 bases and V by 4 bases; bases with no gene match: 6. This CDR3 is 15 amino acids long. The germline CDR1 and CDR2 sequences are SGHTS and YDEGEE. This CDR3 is CASSLIGTSGNEQFF. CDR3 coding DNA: TGTGCCAGCAGCCTTATCGGGACTAGCGGGAATGAGCAGTTCTTC.

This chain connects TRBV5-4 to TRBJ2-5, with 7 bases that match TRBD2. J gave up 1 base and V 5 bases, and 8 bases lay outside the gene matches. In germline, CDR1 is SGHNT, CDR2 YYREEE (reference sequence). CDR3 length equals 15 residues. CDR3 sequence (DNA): TGTGCCAGCAGTCCCGGGGGAGGGCCCCAAGAGACCCAGTACTTC. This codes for CASSPGGGPQETQYF.

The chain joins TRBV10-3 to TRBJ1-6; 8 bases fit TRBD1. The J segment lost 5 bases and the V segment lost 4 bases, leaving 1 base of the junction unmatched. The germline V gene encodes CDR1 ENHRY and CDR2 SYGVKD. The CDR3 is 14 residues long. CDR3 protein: CAISVDRDNSPLHF. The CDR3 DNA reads TGTGCCATCAGTGTGGACAGGGATAATTCACCCCTCCACTTT.

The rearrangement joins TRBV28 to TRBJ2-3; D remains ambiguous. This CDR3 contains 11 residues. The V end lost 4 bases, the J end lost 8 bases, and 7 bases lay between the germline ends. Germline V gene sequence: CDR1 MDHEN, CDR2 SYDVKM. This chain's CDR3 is CASSWAVTQYF. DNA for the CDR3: TGTGCCAGCAGTTGGGCTGTTACGCAGTATTTT.

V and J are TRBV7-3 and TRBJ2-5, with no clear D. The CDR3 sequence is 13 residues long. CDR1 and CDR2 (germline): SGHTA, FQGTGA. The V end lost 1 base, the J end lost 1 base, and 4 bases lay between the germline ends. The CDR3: CASSLSIQETQYF. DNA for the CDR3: TGTGCCAGCAGCTTAAGCATCCAAGAGACCCAGTACTTC.